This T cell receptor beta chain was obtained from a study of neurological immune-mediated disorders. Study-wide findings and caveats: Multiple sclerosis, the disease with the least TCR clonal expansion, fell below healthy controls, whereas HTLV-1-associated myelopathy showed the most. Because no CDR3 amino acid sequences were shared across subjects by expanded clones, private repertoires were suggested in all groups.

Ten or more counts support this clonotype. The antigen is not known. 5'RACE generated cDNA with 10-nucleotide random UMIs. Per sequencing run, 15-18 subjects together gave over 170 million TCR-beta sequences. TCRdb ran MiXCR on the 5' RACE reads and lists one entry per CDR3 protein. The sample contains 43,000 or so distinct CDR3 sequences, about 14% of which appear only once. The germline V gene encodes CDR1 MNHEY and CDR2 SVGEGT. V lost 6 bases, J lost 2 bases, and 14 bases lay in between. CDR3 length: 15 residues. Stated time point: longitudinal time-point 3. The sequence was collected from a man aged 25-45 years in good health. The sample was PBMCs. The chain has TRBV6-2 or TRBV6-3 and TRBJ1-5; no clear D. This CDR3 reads CASRTLEGGNQPQHF. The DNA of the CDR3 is TGTGCCAGCAGGACCCTTGAGGGCGGCAATCAGCCCCAGCATTTT.